Listed here is a single T cell receptor (beta chain). Antigen: not known. The donors were part of the validation cohort, which consisted of some 120 subjects and was separate from the first cohort of roughly 620 subjects. Germline assignment: CDR1 SGHTA and CDR2 FQGNSA. This CDR3 contains 15 residues. The ends lost 5 bases at V and 4 bases at J; junction bases unmatched: 8. The table came from immunoSEQ multiplex PCR; TCRdb's copy has only in-frame clones and leaves some out. The sample lists hundreds of thousands of clones; roughly 90% were seen once. The sample belongs to a study of cytomegalovirus exposure and HLA in healthy donors. The study's findings and limits: Cytomegalovirus-associated TCR beta chains were listed, numbering roughly 150. A few CMV-associated chains were confirmed in vitro to be specific for CMV antigens.

The sequenced sample consisted of PBMCs. The rearrangement joins TRBV7-2 to TRBJ2-3; TRBD1 matches 8 bases. The receptor was isolated from a woman younger than 35 in good health and CMV-seronegative. CDR3 nucleotides: TGTGCCAGCAGCCCACAGGGGGGAGGACCAGATACGCAGTATTTT. This sequence encodes CASSPQGGGPDTQYF.